These 15 T cell receptor beta chains were all obtained from the same sample, sequenced in a study of T cells expressing NK-cell markers. TCRdb reprocessed the 5' RACE reads, keeping one entry per CDR3 protein, no DNA. In all, the sample yields a few hundred thousand distinct CDR3 sequences. The specimen was blood T cells: a sorted CD56 or NKG2C T cell subset, CD4+ or CD8+ T cells, or bulk PBMC T cells (not recorded which). These receptor sequences come from a man between 18 and 69 years old in good health.

The chain uses TRBV12-3 or TRBV12-4 and TRBJ1-1; lacking DNA, the TRBD1 call made by TCRdb goes unchecked. The CDR3 loop spans 12 amino acids. The chain's CDR3 is CASSRGPTEAFF.

The CDR3 loop reads CASSRKQGHQPQHF. V gene TRBV28 combines with J gene TRBJ1-5. Germline-derived CDR1 and CDR2 are MDHEN and SYDVKM. CDR3 length: 14 residues.

The J gene is TRBJ2-5, the V gene TRBV14; there is no DNA to check the TCRdb D call of TRBD2. There are 16 residues in the CDR3. Germline CDR1 is SGHDN and CDR2 is FVKESK. CDR3 region: CASSQDWGAVQETQYF.

The V call is TRBV7-2, the J call TRBJ2-3; without DNA, the TCRdb call of TRBD1 cannot be checked. The CDR3 spans 14 residues. Per germline, CDR1 SGHTA and CDR2 FQGNSA. The chain's CDR3 is CASSQGAGANTQYF.

The chain joins TRBV12-3 or TRBV12-4 to TRBJ2-7; TCRdb's D call, TRBD1, is unchecked because there is no DNA. This CDR3 is built from 16 residues. CDR3 amino acids: CASSLRGGGRSYEQYF.

The chain carries TRBV29-1 and TRBJ2-2. Germline assignment: CDR1 SQVTM and CDR2 ANQGSEA. The CDR3 is 12 residues long. The CDR3 spells CSVRIGNGELFF.

The chain combines TRBV29-1 with TRBJ2-7; lacking DNA, the TRBD1 call made by TCRdb goes unchecked. The CDR3 covers 12 residues. Germline V gene data show CDR1 as SQVTM and CDR2 as ANQGSEA. CDR3 sequence: CSVGGQGVGQYF.

The chain is built from TRBV12-3 or TRBV12-4 and TRBJ2-5; TCRdb names TRBD1, which stays unverified in the absence of DNA. The CDR3 sequence is 16 residues long. CDR3 sequence: CASSLAGGTYQETQYF.

V gene TRBV12-3 or TRBV12-4 combines with J gene TRBJ2-7; TCRdb reports TRBD2, a call that lacks DNA to check it against. The CDR3 extends over 15 amino acids. CDR3 sequence reads: CASSLRGNGAYEQYF.

This chain uses TRBV5-1 with TRBJ2-2; TCRdb selects TRBD1, and the lack of DNA leaves this call unchecked. Germline CDR1 is SGHRS and CDR2 is YFSETQ. The CDR3 spans 15 residues. CDR3 amino acids: CASSLRTGNTGELFF.

The V and J genes are TRBV7-2 and TRBJ2-7; TCRdb lists TRBD2, though no DNA is available to test this call. The CDR3 contains 15 residues. Germline CDR1 reads SGHTA; CDR2 reads FQGNSA. The CDR3 protein is CASSVEGAGGLEQYF.

The rearrangement uses TRBV9 and TRBJ2-1; no DNA is available, so the TRBD1 call from TCRdb remains unchecked. The CDR3 contains 15 residues. Germline V CDR1 and CDR2: SGDLS, YYNGEE. CDR3 in amino acids: CASSADGQIYNEQFF.

The chain links TRBV3-1 to TRBJ1-4. Per germline, CDR1 LGHDT and CDR2 YNNKEL (reference sequence). There are 12 residues in the CDR3. CDR3 in amino acids: CASSPEGEKLFF.

The rearrangement links TRBV5-1 to TRBJ2-7; TCRdb gives TRBD2 as the D gene, but with no DNA this cannot be confirmed. Germline CDR1 SGHRS, CDR2 YFSETQ. The CDR3 is made up of 16 amino acids. The CDR3 sequence: CASSLDRLRDPYEQYF.

The chain couples TRBV7-9 to TRBJ1-2. The CDR3 runs to 14 residues. CDR1 and CDR2 (germline): SEHNR, FQNEAQ (reference sequence). Here the CDR3 reads CASTVGSPYYGYTF. The full variable domain, rest sourced from reference TRBV7-9 and TRBJ1-2, is DTGVSQNPRHKITKRGQNVTFRCDPISEHNRLYWYRQTLGQGPEFLTYFQNEAQLEKSRLLSDRFSAERPKGSFSTLEIQRTEQGDSAMYLCASTVGSPYYGYTFGSGTRLTVV.